These T cell receptor beta chains were read from a single sample in a study of blood T cells in healthy people across ages. Via MiXCR, TCRdb re-called the 5' RACE reads, giving one row per CDR3 protein. The table has a few hundred thousand distinct CDR3 sequences, approximately 27% seen once. Source material: blood. The source is a woman in her 70s in good health. The CDR3 runs from the conserved cysteine through the conserved F or W. A D gene is named only where the DNA matches it firmly. Where a row states a size, it is once, few, many or the class of an expanded clone; other rows omit it.

J	size	V	D	CDR3	DNA
TRBJ2-1	-	TRBV27	-	CASRGFPYNEQFF	TGTGCCAGCAGAGGGTTTCCCTACAATGAGCAGTTCTTC
TRBJ1-1	many	TRBV3-1	TRBD1	CASSQPDREGEAFF	TGTGCCAGCAGCCAACCTGACAGGGAGGGTGAAGCTTTCTTT
TRBJ1-2	-	TRBV7-2	-	CASSLAAGNGYTF	TGTGCCAGCAGCCTGGCGGCGGGGAATGGCTACACCTTC
TRBJ2-5	few	TRBV7-9	-	CASSLAQGPGETQYF	TGTGCCAGCAGCTTAGCGCAGGGTCCGGGAGAGACCCAGTACTTC
TRBJ1-4	-	TRBV11-3	TRBD1	CASSQYGTGNNEKLFF	TGTGCCAGCAGCCAGTATGGGACAGGCAATAATGAAAAACTGTTTTTT
TRBJ1-1	-	TRBV7-9	-	CASSLGGRPEAFF	TGTGCCAGCAGCTTAGGAGGGCGGCCTGAAGCTTTCTTT
TRBJ2-7	-	TRBV20-1	-	CSASQGGEQYF	TGCAGTGCTAGCCAGGGGGGCGAGCAGTACTTC
TRBJ1-2	-	TRBV29-1	-	CSVVKGDLQIGYTF	TGCAGCGTTGTTAAGGGGGACCTCCAAATTGGCTACACCTTC
TRBJ2-5	-	TRBV3-1	-	CASSPTGIQETQYF	TGCGCCAGCAGCCCTACAGGGATCCAAGAGACCCAGTACTTC
TRBJ2-1	few	TRBV10-2	-	CASSEREYNEQFF	TGCGCCAGCAGTGAGCGGGAGTACAATGAGCAGTTCTTC
TRBJ2-1	many	TRBV5-5	-	CASSLLAPDYNEQFF	TGTGCCAGCAGCTTGCTAGCTCCGGATTACAATGAGCAGTTCTTC
TRBJ1-5	few	TRBV7-2	-	CASSFSPRGSQPQHF	TGTGCCAGCAGCTTTTCTCCCCGGGGGTCCCAGCCCCAGCACTTT
TRBJ2-1	-	TRBV6-5	TRBD2	CASKPQRGSNEQFF	TGTGCCAGCAAACCCCAGCGGGGGAGCAATGAGCAGTTCTTC
TRBJ2-5	few	TRBV2	-	CASSYRRGTNPRETQYF	TGTGCCAGCAGCTATCGGCGGGGAACGAACCCTCGGGAGACCCAGTACTTC
TRBJ2-7	many	TRBV6-6	-	CASSSTTGNEQYF	TGTGCCAGCAGTTCCACCACAGGGAACGAGCAGTACTTC
TRBJ1-6	few	TRBV20-1	-	CSARDRGDSNSPLHF	TGCAGTGCTAGAGATCGAGGGGATTCAAATTCACCCCTCCACTTT
TRBJ1-2	few	TRBV6-2/TRBV6-3	-	CASSYSSGNYGYTF	TGTGCCAGCAGTTACTCTTCCGGCAACTATGGCTACACCTTC
TRBJ2-1	few	TRBV5-1	-	CASSTSGQPRNEQFF	TGCGCCAGCAGCACATCGGGACAACCTCGCAATGAGCAGTTCTTC
TRBJ1-2	-	TRBV29-1	-	CSVEKGPLDGYTF	TGCAGCGTTGAAAAAGGGCCCTTGGATGGCTACACCTTC
TRBJ2-5	-	TRBV20-1	-	CSARALQSSVIQETQYF	TGCAGTGCTAGGGCCCTTCAGAGTAGCGTAATCCAAGAGACCCAGTACTTC
TRBJ2-2	-	TRBV20-1	-	CSARATNTGELFF	TGCAGTGCTAGAGCAACGAACACCGGGGAGCTGTTTTTT
TRBJ2-5	-	TRBV2	TRBD1	CAASGQGETQYF	TGTGCCGCTTCGGGACAGGGGGAGACCCAGTACTTC
TRBJ2-1	-	TRBV5-1	TRBD2	CASSYSGTRTYNEQFF	TGCGCCAGCAGCTATTCCGGGACTAGGACCTACAATGAGCAGTTCTTC